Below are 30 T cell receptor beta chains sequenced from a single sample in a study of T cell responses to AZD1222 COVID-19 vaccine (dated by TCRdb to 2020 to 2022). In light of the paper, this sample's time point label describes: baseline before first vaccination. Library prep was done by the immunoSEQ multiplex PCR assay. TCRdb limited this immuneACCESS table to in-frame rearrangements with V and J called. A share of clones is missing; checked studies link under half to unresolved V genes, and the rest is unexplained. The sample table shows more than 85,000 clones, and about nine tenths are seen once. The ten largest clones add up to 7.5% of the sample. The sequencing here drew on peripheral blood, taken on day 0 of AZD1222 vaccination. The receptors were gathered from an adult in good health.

The CDR3 nucleotides read TGTGCCAGCAGCTTGGTTCCCGACGAGCAGTACTTC. It encodes CASSLVPDEQYF. The chain couples TRBV5-5 to TRBJ2-7; D remains ambiguous. CDR3 length: 12 amino acids. Trimming shortened V by 0 bases and J by 5 bases, and 6 bases separated the two germline ends. The germline gives CDR1 SGHKS, CDR2 YYEKEE (reference sequence). The full variable domain, in which reference TRBV5-5 and TRBJ2-7 provide the parts outside the CDR3, is DAGVTQSPTHLIKTRGQQVTLRCSPISGHKSVSWYQQVLGQGPQFIFQYYEKEERGRGNFPDRFSARQFPNYSSELNVNALLLGDSALYLCASSLVPDEQYFGPGTRLTVT.

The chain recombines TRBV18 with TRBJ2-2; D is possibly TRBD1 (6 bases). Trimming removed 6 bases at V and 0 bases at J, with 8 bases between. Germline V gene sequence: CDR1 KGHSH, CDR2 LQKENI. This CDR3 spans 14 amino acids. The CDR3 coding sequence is TGTGCCAGCTCGGGGGCCTCGAACACCGGGGAGCTGTTTTTT. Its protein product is CASSGASNTGELFF.

DNA for the CDR3: TGTGCCAGCAGTGAAGCGGGGGAGACCCAGTACTTC. The encoded protein is CASSEAGETQYF. This chain connects TRBV6-1 to TRBJ2-5; D is unclear. CDR1 MNHNS and CDR2 SASEGT come from the germline V gene. The CDR3 is 12 amino acids. Trimming removed 0 bases from V and 5 bases from J, with 4 bases in between.

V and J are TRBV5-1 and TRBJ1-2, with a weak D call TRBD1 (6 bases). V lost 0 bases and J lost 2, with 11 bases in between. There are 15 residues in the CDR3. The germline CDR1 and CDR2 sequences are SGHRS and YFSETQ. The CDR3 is CASSLGVTGNYGYTF. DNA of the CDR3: TGCGCCAGCAGCTTGGGGGTAACAGGGAACTATGGCTACACCTTC.

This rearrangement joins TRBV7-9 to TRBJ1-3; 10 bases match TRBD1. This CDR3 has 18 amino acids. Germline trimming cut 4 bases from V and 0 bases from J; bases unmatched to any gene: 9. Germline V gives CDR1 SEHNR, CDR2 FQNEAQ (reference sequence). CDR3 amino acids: CASSSQPGQGSSGNTIYF. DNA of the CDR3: TGTGCCAGCAGCTCCCAGCCGGGACAGGGGAGCTCTGGAAACACCATATATTTT. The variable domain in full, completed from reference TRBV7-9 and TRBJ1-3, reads DTGVSQNPRHKITKRGQNVTFRCDPISEHNRLYWYRQTLGQGPEFLTYFQNEAQLEKSRLLSDRFSAERPKGSFSTLEIQRTEQGDSAMYLCASSSQPGQGSSGNTIYFGEGSWLTVV.

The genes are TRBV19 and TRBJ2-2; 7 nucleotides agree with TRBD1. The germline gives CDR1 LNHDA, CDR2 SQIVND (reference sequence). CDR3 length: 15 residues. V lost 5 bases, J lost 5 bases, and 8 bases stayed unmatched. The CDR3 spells CASSFTGVETGELFF. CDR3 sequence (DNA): TGTGCCAGTAGTTTCACAGGGGTGGAGACCGGGGAGCTGTTTTTT.

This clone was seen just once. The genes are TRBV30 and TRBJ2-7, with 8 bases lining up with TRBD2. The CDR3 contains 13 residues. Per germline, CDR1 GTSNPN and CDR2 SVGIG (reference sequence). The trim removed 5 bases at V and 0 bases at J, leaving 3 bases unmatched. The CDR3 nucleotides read TGTGCCTGGTCCAGCGGGGGCTCCTACGAGCAGTACTTC. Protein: CAWSSGGSYEQYF.

Here the CDR3 DNA reads TGTGCCAGCAGCCGACCCACTCTTAGGAACACTGAAGCTTTCTTT. Translated: CASSRPTLRNTEAFF. The J gene is TRBJ1-1, the V gene TRBV6-2 or TRBV6-3, with D unresolved. Germline CDR1 reads MNHEY; CDR2 reads SVGEGT. V shed 6 bases and J shed 1 base, with 15 bases lying between them. This CDR3 contains 15 residues.

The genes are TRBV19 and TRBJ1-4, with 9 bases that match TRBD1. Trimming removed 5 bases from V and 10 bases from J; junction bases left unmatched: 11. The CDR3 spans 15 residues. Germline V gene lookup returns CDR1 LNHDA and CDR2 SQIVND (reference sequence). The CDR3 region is CASSARDRDLAKLFF. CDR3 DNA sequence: TGTGCCAGTAGTGCCCGGGACAGGGATCTTGCAAAACTGTTTTTT.

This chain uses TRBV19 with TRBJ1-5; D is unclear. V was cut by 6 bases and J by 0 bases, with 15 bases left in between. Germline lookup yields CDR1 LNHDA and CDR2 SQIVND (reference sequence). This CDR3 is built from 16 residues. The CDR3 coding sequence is TGTGCCAGTAGCCTTGGACTCATAAATAGCAATCAGCCCCAGCATTTT. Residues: CASSLGLINSNQPQHF.

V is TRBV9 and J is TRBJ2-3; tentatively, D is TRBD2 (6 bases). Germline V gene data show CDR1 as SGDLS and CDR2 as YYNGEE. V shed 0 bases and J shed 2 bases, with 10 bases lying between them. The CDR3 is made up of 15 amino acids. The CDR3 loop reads CASSVGLGDTDTQYF. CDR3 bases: TGTGCCAGCAGCGTAGGACTAGGGGACACAGATACGCAGTATTTT.

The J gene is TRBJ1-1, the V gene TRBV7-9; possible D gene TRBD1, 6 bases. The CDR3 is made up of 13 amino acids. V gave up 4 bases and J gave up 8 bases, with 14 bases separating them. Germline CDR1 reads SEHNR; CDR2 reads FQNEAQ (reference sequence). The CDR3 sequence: CASSSQGGWEAFF. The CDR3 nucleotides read TGTGCCAGCAGCTCACAGGGTGGGTGGGAAGCTTTCTTT.

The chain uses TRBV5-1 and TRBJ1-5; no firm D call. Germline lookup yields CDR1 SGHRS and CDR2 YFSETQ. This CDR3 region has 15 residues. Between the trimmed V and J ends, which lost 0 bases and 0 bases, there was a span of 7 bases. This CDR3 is CASSLGGPSNQPQHF. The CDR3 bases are TGCGCCAGCAGCTTGGGAGGGCCTAGCAATCAGCCCCAGCATTTT.

The CDR3 spells CAISPGQGYNEQFF. The DNA for the CDR3 is TGTGCCATCAGCCCGGGACAGGGCTACAATGAGCAGTTCTTC. The chain is built from TRBV10-3 and TRBJ2-1; 9 positions match TRBD1. From germline, CDR1 is ENHRY and CDR2 SYGVKD. The CDR3 covers 14 residues. V lost 6 bases, J lost 3 bases, and 3 bases stayed unmatched.

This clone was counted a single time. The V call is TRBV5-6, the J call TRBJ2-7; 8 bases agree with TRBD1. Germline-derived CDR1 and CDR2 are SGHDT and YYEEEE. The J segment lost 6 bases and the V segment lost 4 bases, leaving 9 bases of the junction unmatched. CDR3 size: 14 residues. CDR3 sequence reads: CASSATGARVEQYF. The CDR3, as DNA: TGTGCCAGCAGCGCGACAGGGGCTAGGGTCGAGCAGTACTTC.

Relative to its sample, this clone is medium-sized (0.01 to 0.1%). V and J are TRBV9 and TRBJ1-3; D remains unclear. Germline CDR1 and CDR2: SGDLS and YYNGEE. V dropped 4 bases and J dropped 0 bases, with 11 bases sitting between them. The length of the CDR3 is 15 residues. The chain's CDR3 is CASSPRWSSGNTIYF. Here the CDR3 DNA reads TGTGCCAGCAGCCCGCGATGGAGCTCTGGAAACACCATATATTTT.

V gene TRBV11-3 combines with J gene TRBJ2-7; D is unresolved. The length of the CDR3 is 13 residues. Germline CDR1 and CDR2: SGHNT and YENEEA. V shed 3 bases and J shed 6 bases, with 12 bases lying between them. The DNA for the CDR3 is TGTGCCAGCAGCTTTAATCGTGCCTCCGAGCAGTACTTC. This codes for CASSFNRASEQYF.

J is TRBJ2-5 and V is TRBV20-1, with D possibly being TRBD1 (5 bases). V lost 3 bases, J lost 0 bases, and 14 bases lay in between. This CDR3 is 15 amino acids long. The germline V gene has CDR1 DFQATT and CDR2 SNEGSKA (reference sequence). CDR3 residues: CSASEDRSYQETQYF. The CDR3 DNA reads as TGCAGTGCTAGTGAAGACAGATCGTACCAAGAGACCCAGTACTTC.

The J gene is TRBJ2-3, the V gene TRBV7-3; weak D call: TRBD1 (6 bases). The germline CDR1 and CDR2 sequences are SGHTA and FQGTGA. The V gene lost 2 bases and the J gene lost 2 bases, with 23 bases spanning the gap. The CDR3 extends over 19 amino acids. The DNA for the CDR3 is TGTGCCAGCAGCTTAGTGGGACGTCAGGGGAAGGGGACCACAGATACGCAGTATTTT. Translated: CASSLVGRQGKGTTDTQYF. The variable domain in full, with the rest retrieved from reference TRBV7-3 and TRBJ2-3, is GAGVSQTPSNKVTEKGKYVELRCDPISGHTALYWYRQSLGQGPEFLIYFQGTGAADDSGLPNDRFFAVRPEGSVSTLKIQRTERGDSAVYLCASSLVGRQGKGTTDTQYFGPGTRLTVL.

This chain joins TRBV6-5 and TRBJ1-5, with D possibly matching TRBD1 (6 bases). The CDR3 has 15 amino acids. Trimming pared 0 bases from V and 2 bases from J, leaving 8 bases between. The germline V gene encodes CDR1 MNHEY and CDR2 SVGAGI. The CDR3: CASSYSPGGNQPQHF. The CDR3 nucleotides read TGTGCCAGCAGTTACTCCCCAGGGGGCAATCAGCCCCAGCATTTT.

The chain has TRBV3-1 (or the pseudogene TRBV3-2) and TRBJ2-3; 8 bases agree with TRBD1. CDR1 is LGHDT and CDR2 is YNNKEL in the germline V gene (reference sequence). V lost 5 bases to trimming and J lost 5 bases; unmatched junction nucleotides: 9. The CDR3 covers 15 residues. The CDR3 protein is CASSGLQGAGDTQYF. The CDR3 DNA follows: TGTGCCAGCAGCGGTCTCCAGGGGGCGGGAGATACGCAGTATTTT.

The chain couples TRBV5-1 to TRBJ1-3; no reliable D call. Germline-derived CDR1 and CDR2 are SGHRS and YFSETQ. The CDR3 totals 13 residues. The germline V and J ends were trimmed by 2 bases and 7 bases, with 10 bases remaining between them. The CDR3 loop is CASSLGRRNTIYF. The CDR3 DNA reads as TGCGCCAGCAGCTTAGGTCGGAGGAACACCATATATTTT.

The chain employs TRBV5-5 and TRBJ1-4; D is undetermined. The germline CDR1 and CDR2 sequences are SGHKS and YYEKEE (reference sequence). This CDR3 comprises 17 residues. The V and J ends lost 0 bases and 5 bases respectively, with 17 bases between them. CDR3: CASSLAAVEGGNEKLFF. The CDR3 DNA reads TGTGCCAGCAGCTTGGCGGCGGTGGAGGGCGGGAATGAAAAACTGTTTTTT. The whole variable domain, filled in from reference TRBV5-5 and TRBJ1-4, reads DAGVTQSPTHLIKTRGQQVTLRCSPISGHKSVSWYQQVLGQGPQFIFQYYEKEERGRGNFPDRFSARQFPNYSSELNVNALLLGDSALYLCASSLAAVEGGNEKLFFGSGTQLSVL.

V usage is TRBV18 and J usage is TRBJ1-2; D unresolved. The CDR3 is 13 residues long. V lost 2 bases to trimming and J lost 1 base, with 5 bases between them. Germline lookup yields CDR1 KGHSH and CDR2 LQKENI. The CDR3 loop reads CASSPLGNYGYTF. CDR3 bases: TGTGCCAGCTCACCATTGGGTAACTATGGCTACACCTTC.

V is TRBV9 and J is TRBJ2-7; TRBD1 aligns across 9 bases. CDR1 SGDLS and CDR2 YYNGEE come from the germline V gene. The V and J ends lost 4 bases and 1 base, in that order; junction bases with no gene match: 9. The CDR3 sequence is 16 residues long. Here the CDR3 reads CASSRGDRVLSYEQYF. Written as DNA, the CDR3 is TGTGCCAGCAGCAGGGGGGACAGGGTTTTATCCTACGAGCAGTACTTC. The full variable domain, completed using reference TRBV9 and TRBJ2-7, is DSGVTQTPKHLITATGQRVTLRCSPRSGDLSVYWYQQSLDQGLQFLIQYYNGEERAKGNILERFSAQQFPDLHSELNLSSLELGDSALYFCASSRGDRVLSYEQYFGPGTRLTVT.

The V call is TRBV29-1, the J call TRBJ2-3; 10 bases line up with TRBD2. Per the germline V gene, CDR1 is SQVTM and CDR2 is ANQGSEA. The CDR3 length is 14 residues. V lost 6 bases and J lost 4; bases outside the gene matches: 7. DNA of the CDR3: TGCAGCGTCGCTAGCGGGAGTGGTGCAGATACGCAGTATTTT. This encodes CSVASGSGADTQYF.

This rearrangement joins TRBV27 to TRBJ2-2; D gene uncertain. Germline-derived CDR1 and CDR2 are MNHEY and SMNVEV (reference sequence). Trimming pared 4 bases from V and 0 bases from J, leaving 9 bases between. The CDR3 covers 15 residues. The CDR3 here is CASSWENTNTGELFF. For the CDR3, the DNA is TGTGCCAGCAGTTGGGAAAACACGAACACCGGGGAGCTGTTTTTT.

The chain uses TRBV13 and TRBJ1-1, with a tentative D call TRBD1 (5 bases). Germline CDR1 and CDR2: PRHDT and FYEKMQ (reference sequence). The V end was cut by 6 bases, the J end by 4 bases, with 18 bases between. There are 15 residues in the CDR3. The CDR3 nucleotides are TGTGCCAGCAGGGGCTTTTCGGGGCTGGGCACTGAAGCTTTCTTT. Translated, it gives CASRGFSGLGTEAFF.

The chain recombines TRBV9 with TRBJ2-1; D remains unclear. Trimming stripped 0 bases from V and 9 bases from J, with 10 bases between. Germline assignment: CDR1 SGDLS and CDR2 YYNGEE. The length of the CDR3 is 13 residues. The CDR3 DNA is TGTGCCAGCAGCGTAGATTGGAAGACTGAGCAGTTCTTC. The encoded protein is CASSVDWKTEQFF. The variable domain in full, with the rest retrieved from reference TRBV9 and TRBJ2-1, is DSGVTQTPKHLITATGQRVTLRCSPRSGDLSVYWYQQSLDQGLQFLIQYYNGEERAKGNILERFSAQQFPDLHSELNLSSLELGDSALYFCASSVDWKTEQFFGPGTRLTVL.

CDR3 loop: CAISERTGDQPQHF. Written as DNA, the CDR3 is TGTGCCATCAGTGAGAGGACAGGGGATCAGCCCCAGCATTTT. V is TRBV10-3 and J is TRBJ1-5; TRBD1 aligns across 9 bases. V shed 2 bases and J 5 bases; nucleotides not matched to a gene: 1. This CDR3 region has 14 residues. Germline V gene sequence: CDR1 ENHRY, CDR2 SYGVKD.